This entry is about one T cell receptor beta chain. These data belong to a study of blood T cell repertoires in COVID-19. About the research overall: T cells, B-cell-depleted T cells, or PBMCs supplied cDNA or gDNA.

Source study methods: Nucleated cell number was recorded as an estimate derived from reference gene primer amplification. Clones were read by immunoSEQ multiplex PCR, and TCRdb kept only the in-frame ones, dropping some. The V and J calls and the clone size are those of that table, but D and trimming were determined from the DNA. The sample has 150,000 to 200,000 clones, roughly nine tenths seen once; the top ten hold roughly 4%. V lost 3 bases and J 7 bases, leaving 7 bases between the germline ends. The CDR3 extends over 12 amino acids. In germline, CDR1 is LNHDA, CDR2 SQIVND (reference sequence). The TCR sequence derives from a woman aged 70-85 years with acute or convalescent COVID-19. Sample: peripheral blood. The V call is TRBV19, the J call TRBJ1-5; D not resolved. The CDR3 DNA reads as TGTGCCAGTAGTATGGGCCCGCAGCCCCAGCATTTT. Its translation: CASSMGPQPQHF.